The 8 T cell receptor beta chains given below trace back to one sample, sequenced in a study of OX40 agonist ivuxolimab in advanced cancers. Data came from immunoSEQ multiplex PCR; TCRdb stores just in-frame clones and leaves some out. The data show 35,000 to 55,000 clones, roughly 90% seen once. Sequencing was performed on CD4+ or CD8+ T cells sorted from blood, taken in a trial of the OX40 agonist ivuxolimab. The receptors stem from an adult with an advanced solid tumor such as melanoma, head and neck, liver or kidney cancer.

CDR3 in amino acids: CASSPHLNTEAFF. CDR3 bases: TGTGCCAGCTCACCACATTTGAACACTGAAGCTTTCTTT. V gene TRBV18 combines with J gene TRBJ1-1; D remains unclear. The CDR3 has 13 amino acids. CDR1 is KGHSH and CDR2 is LQKENI in the germline V gene. Trimming removed 1 base from V and 0 bases from J, with 3 bases in between.

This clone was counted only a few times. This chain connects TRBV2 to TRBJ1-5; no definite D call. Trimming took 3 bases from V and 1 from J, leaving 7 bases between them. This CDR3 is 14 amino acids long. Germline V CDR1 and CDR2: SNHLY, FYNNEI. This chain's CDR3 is CASSEGFSNQPQHF. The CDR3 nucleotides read TGTGCCAGCAGTGAGGGGTTCAGCAATCAGCCCCAGCATTTT.

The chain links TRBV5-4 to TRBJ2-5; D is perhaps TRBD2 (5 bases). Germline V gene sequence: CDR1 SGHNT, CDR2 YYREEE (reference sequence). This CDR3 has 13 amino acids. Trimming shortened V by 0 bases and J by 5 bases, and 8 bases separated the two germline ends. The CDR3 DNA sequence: TGTGCCAGCAGCTTGGAACAGCGGGAGACCCAGTACTTC. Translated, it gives CASSLEQRETQYF. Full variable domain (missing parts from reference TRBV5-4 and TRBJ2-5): ETGVTQSPTHLIKTRGQQVTLRCSSQSGHNTVSWYQQALGQGPQFIFQYYREEENGRGNFPPRFSGLQFPNYSSELNVNALELDDSALYLCASSLEQRETQYFGPGTRLLVL.

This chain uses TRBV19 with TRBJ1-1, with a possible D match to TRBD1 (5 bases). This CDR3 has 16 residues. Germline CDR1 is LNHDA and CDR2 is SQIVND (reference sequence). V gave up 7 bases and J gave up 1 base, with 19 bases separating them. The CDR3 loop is CASTRWSGTANTEAFF. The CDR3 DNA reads TGTGCCAGTACCCGATGGTCCGGGACGGCGAACACTGAAGCTTTCTTT.

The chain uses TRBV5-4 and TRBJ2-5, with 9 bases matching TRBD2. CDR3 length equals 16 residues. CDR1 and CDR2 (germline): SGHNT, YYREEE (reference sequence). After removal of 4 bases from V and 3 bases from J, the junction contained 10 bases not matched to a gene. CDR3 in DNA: TGTGCCAGCAGCCCTGGCGGTAGCGGGAGTGAAGAGACCCAGTACTTC. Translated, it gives CASSPGGSGSEETQYF.

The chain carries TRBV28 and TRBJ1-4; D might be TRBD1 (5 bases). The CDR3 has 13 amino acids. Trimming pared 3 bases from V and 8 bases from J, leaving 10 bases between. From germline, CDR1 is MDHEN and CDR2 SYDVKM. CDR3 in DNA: TGTGCCAGCAGTTTTACCAGGACAGAAAAACTGTTTTTT. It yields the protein CASSFTRTEKLFF. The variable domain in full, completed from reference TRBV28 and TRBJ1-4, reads DVKVTQSSRYLVKRTGEKVFLECVQDMDHENMFWYRQDPGLGLRLIYFSYDVKMKEKGDIPEGYSVSREKKERFSLILESASTNQTSMYLCASSFTRTEKLFFGSGTQLSVL.

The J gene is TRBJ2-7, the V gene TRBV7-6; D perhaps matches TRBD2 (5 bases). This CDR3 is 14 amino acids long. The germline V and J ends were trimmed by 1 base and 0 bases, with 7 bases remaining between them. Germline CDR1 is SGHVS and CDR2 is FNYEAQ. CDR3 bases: TGTGCCAGCAGCTTAGAAGAGGGCTCCTACGAGCAGTACTTC. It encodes CASSLEEGSYEQYF.

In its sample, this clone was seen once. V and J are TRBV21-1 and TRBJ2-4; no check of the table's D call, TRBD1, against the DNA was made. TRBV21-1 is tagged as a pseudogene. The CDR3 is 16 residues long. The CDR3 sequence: CAKQRKGLLAKNIQYF. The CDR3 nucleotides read TGTGCCAAGCAAAGGAAGGGGCTTCTGGCCAAAAACATTCAGTACTTC.